This TCR beta chain came from a study of blood T cell repertoires in COVID-19 (dated by TCRdb to the early 2020s). A note on the overall study: Collaborator samples came from the United States, Italy and Spain and covered acute and convalescent phases of COVID-19. The repertoires were made available in a free public database intended to serve as a resource for research on the immune response to SARS-CoV-2. Samples came from the ongoing ImmuneRACE study (first 160 participants) plus 1,254 subjects from 6 global collaborators. The dataset comprised deeply sampled blood TCRbeta repertoires from subjects exposed to, actively infected with, or recovered from COVID-19. Where available, HLA class I and class II types were obtained from metadata supplied by the sample provider rather than from assay-based typing. The material from the prospective study consisted of cDNA or gDNA derived from T cells, B-cell-depleted T cells, or PBMCs. Nearly every sample came with metadata listing a de-identified subject ID, COVID-19 status, age in years and sex.

Points the paper makes about the study in general: Clinical and demographic metadata were provided uncurated, with the amount varying by source and participant.

The CDR3 spans 19 residues, from the cysteine through the phenylalanine. Solely the CDR3 DNA is kept, with 57 bases framed from the first base. CDR1 MDHEN and CDR2 SYDVKM were looked up in the germline V gene. V lost 5 bases and J lost 5 bases, and the count of bases not matched to a germline gene is 15. At one collaborating source in Seattle, patients were enrolled during active infection and were followed longitudinally through the course of disease. Each collaborating institution followed its own protocols to collect whole blood in K2EDTA tubes. For TCRbeta analysis, collaborators shipped samples in one of three forms: frozen whole blood, isolated PBMCs, or DNA extracted from either of those sample types. On this clone itself: Its antigen is currently not known. Base qualities are not recorded, but no much larger clone differs from it by a single base.

TCRbeta CDR3 regions were amplified from genomic DNA using the immunoSEQ Assay, a bias-controlled multiplex PCR. From the authors' description of their analysis: Within the assay, amplification of reference gene primers was used to estimate how many nucleated cells each sample contained. To quantify the absolute abundance of each unique TCRbeta CDR3 rearrangement, sequence reads were collapsed and filtered. Productive Simpson clonality was computed per sample as the square root of Simpson's diversity index over productive rearrangements. As stored in TCRdb, this immuneACCESS dataset retains in-frame rearrangements with V and J assigned. A fraction of the clones does not appear; measured against another copy, unresolved V genes explain less than half of the discrepancy, and the remainder lacks a known reason. That table furnishes V, J and clone size, whereas the DNA furnished D and trimming. Across this sample there are a few hundred thousand clones, with about 89% seen only once. About 10% of the sample rests with the top ten.

The V and J segments used are TRBV28 and TRBJ2-5; 15 of the junction bases match TRBD2. This TCR came from a woman aged 25 to 45 with COVID-19, enrolled during active disease. Sequenced input: peripheral blood. The DNA reads as follows: TGTGCCAGCAGTACACATGCCCGGACTAGCGGGAGGGGTGCGGAGACCCAGTACTTC. Its amino acids are CASSTHARTSGRGAETQYF. Joined to the reference TRBV28 and TRBJ2-5 proteins, this CDR3 gives the full variable domain: DVKVTQSSRYLVKRTGEKVFLECVQDMDHENMFWYRQDPGLGLRLIYFSYDVKMKEKGDIPEGYSVSREKKERFSLILESASTNQTSMYLCASSTHARTSGRGAETQYFGPGTRLLVL.